This section outlines one T cell receptor (beta chain) sequence together with its context. Its antigen is still unknown. One end of the junction is discordant with germline, which a read error may explain. Via MiXCR, TCRdb re-called the PCR reads. In the table there are roughly 23,000 clones, less than 20% of which are singletons. The germline CDR1 and CDR2 sequences are DFQATT and SNEGSKA (reference sequence). The length of the CDR3 is 18 residues. The record originates from a study of metastatic and nonmetastatic thyroid tumors. Turning to the study itself: Where malignant and benign thyroid patients were concerned, repertoires were compared across blood and tumor or nodule tissue.

The study's findings and limits: Significantly greater TCR beta diversity was reportedly found in malignant thyroid tumors than in benign nodules (in blood and tumor).

Among the patients, none had received any treatment before thyroid surgery. The V gene is TRBV20-1, the J gene TRBJ2-3, with D possibly matching TRBD1 (6 bases). The clonotype was recovered from a male donor with papillary thyroid cancer or a benign thyroid nodule (not recorded which). Some clones in this sample may be carry-over from other donors' samples. What was sequenced was adjacent normal tissue. CDR3 loop: CSARPPLGAYYSTHTQYF. CDR3 sequence (DNA): TGCAGTGCTAGACCGCCCCTGGGGGCGTACTATAGCACACATACGCAGTATTTT.